One and the same sample provided the 21 T cell receptor beta chains below, sequenced in a study of Graves' ophthalmopathy and Graves' hyperthyroidism. Amplification targeted the TCR beta CDR3 regions, with RNA transcripts as the source material. HTBI primers primed a first-round RT-PCR, and a second-round multiplex PCR followed. MiXCR was run by TCRdb on the multiplex PCR reads, yielding one entry per CDR3 protein. The sample holds approximately 540,000 distinct CDR3 sequences, roughly 40% seen once. Sequencing was done on a sample of peripheral blood or thyroid tissue (not recorded which). All receptors derive from an adult man with Graves' hyperthyroidism.

On this clonotype itself: A read error may explain this, as a much larger clone is one base away. The rearrangement links TRBV7-9 to TRBJ2-2; D is perhaps TRBD1 (6 bases). From germline, CDR1 is SEHNR and CDR2 FQNEAQ (reference sequence). This CDR3 spans 14 amino acids. CDR3 coding DNA: TGTGCCAGCAGCTTTCAGGGGTCGACCGGGAAGCTGTTTTTT. Its translation: CASSFQGSTGKLFF.

Remarks on this clonotype: A much larger clone lies a single base off, so this may be a read error. The J gene is TRBJ1-1, the V gene TRBV13, with TRBD1 matching 7 bases. Germline CDR1 reads PRHDT; CDR2 reads FYEKMQ (reference sequence). Trimming took 5 bases from V and 4 from J; bases not matched to a gene: 7. There are 14 residues in the CDR3. The CDR3 protein is CASSEGQMSTEAFF. The CDR3 DNA reads as TGTGCCAGCAGCGAGGGACAGATGAGCACTGAAGCTTTCTTT.

On this clonotype: Just one base apart from a much larger clone, this may be a read error. This chain joins TRBV14 and TRBJ2-5; D may be TRBD1 or TRBD2 (5 bases each). This CDR3 spans 14 amino acids. Germline lookup yields CDR1 SGHDN and CDR2 FVKESK. V lost 1 base to trimming and J lost 4 bases, with 10 bases between them. The CDR3, as DNA: TGTGCCAGCAGCCAAGCCAGGGAGCTAGAGACCCAGTACTTC. Amino acid sequence: CASSQARELETQYF.

This clonotype was seen a few times. The CDR3 sequence is CAISESKDTEAFF. The DNA of the CDR3 is TGTGCCATCAGTGAGTCGAAGGACACTGAAGCTTTCTTT. The rearrangement joins TRBV10-3 to TRBJ1-1; D is unclear. The CDR3 has 13 residues. V was cut by 0 bases and J by 3 bases, with 5 bases left in between. Germline V gene sequence: CDR1 ENHRY, CDR2 SYGVKD.

The chain has TRBV5-1 and TRBJ2-2; no clear D gene. CDR3 length: 12 residues. Trimming removed 4 bases from V and 10 bases from J, with 11 bases in between. Germline values: CDR1 SGHRS, CDR2 YFSETQ. The CDR3 sequence is CASSIGSEELFF. CDR3 bases: TGCGCCAGCAGCATCGGGTCCGAGGAGCTGTTTTTT. Full variable domain (rest looked up from reference TRBV5-1 and TRBJ2-2): KAGVTQTPRYLIKTRGQQVTLSCSPISGHRSVSWYQQTPGQGLQFLFEYFSETQRNKGNFPGRFSGRQFSNSRSEMNVSTLELGDSALYLCASSIGSEELFFGEGSRLTVL.

This clonotype was counted many times. The CDR3 coding sequence is TGCAGTGCTAGAGTTGGCGAGACTAGCAGCTACGAGCAGTACTTC. Its protein product is CSARVGETSSYEQYF. V usage is TRBV20-1 and J usage is TRBJ2-7; 7 nucleotides align to TRBD2. CDR3 length: 15 amino acids. V lost 1 base and J lost 3; bases outside the gene matches: 9. Germline lookup yields CDR1 DFQATT and CDR2 SNEGSKA (reference sequence).

In this sample, this clonotype turned up many times. A read error may account for a junction end that differs from germline. The chain has TRBV6-4 and TRBJ2-5; D may correspond to TRBD1 or TRBD2 (6 bases each). Germline V CDR1 and CDR2: MRHNA, SNTAGT. The CDR3 consists of 11 residues. The CDR3 coding sequence is TGTGCCAGCGGGGACATGGGGGACTTGCACTTC. Translation: CASGDMGDLHF.

The chain recombines TRBV5-4 with TRBJ2-2; no firm D call. Germline-derived CDR1 and CDR2 are SGHNT and YYREEE (reference sequence). The CDR3 runs 13 residues. The V gene lost 3 bases and the J gene lost 7 bases, with 10 bases spanning the gap. The CDR3 spells CASSSTWVGELFF. The CDR3, as DNA: TGTGCCAGCAGCTCCACCTGGGTCGGGGAGCTGTTTTTT.

This clonotype has a count of ten or more. The chain links TRBV6-5 to TRBJ1-1; D gene unclear. Trimming cost V 6 bases and J 0 bases, with 8 bases left between them. The germline gives CDR1 MNHEY, CDR2 SVGAGI. The CDR3 is made up of 13 amino acids. As DNA, the CDR3 is TGTGCCAGCAGGGGTGGTATGAACACTGAAGCTTTCTTT. This codes for CASRGGMNTEAFF.

In regard to this clonotype: It is likely a read error, because the conserved phenylalanine at the end of the CDR3 is missing. The CDR3: CASSQRDSPLDGYTS. As DNA, the CDR3 is TGCGCCAGCAGCCAACGGGACAGTCCTTTAGATGGCTACACCTCC. The rearrangement uses TRBV4-3 and TRBJ1-2, with 7 nucleotides matching TRBD1. The CDR3 is 15 amino acids. Germline CDR1 and CDR2: LGHNA and YSLEER. V dropped 2 bases and J dropped 6; count of bases not matched to a gene: 9.

The table lists this clonotype with many counts. The V and J genes are TRBV12-3 or TRBV12-4 and TRBJ1-1; TRBD1 might be the D (5 bases). This CDR3 has 11 residues. V lost 9 bases and J lost 5, with 10 bases in between. CDR3 amino acids: CASSRGTEAFF. The CDR3 DNA reads as TGTGCCAGTAGCCGGGGGACTGAAGCTTTCTTT.

Many counts were recorded for this clonotype. The V gene is TRBV10-3, the J gene TRBJ2-3; no reliable D call. In germline, CDR1 is ENHRY, CDR2 SYGVKD. CDR3 length: 11 residues. Trimming left V 11 bases short and J 6 bases short, with 12 bases between. CDR3 DNA: TGTGCCTCAAGGTCGGCGGATACGCAGTATTTT. Protein: CASRSADTQYF.

This chain uses TRBV24-1 with TRBJ1-2; D ambiguous. Germline CDR1 is KGHDR and CDR2 is SFDVKD. V was pared by 7 bases and J by 2 bases, with 7 bases between. The length of the CDR3 is 12 residues. For the CDR3, the DNA is TGTGCCACCAGCGTGGGGAACTATGGCTACACCTTC. It encodes CATSVGNYGYTF.

The chain employs TRBV2 and TRBJ2-3; no definite D call. In germline, CDR1 is SNHLY, CDR2 FYNNEI. The CDR3 has 14 amino acids. Trimming stripped 4 bases from V and 0 bases from J, with 8 bases between. CDR3 in amino acids: CASSASSSTDTQYF. DNA for the CDR3: TGTGCCAGCAGTGCCTCGTCTAGCACAGATACGCAGTATTTT.

At least ten counts were recorded for this clonotype. A much larger clone differs by one base, so this may be a read error. The rearrangement uses TRBV6-1 and TRBJ1-5; D is ambiguous. Between the trimmed V and J ends, which lost 3 bases and 3 bases, there was a span of 6 bases. Germline V CDR1 and CDR2: MNHNS, SASEGT. CDR3 size: 13 residues. In DNA, the CDR3 is TGTGCCAGCAGTGAGGGCAACAATCAGCCCCAGCATTTT. It encodes CASSEGNNQPQHF.

This clonotype was seen just once. The rearrangement links TRBV29-1 to TRBJ2-7, with 10 bases matching TRBD1. V lost 8 bases and J lost 5; bases outside the gene matches: 6. Looked up from germline, CDR1 is SQVTM and CDR2 is ANQGSEA. This CDR3 is built from 12 residues. CDR3 in DNA: TGCAGCTTAGGGACAGGGGCCCACGAGCAGTACTTC. It specifies CSLGTGAHEQYF.

The table lists this clonotype with a few counts. The V gene is TRBV6-5, the J gene TRBJ2-5; D is ambiguous. The germline gives CDR1 MNHEY, CDR2 SVGAGI. CDR3 length: 12 amino acids. CDR3 DNA: TGTACTACGGGTCCCGGGTGGGAGACCCAGTACTTC. This translates into CTTGPGWETQYF.

At least ten counts were recorded for this clonotype. The rearrangement links TRBV25-1 to TRBJ1-1; D unclear. V was pared by 4 bases and J by 5 bases, with 11 bases between. Germline assignment: CDR1 MGHDK and CDR2 SYGVNS. The CDR3 runs to 13 residues. As DNA, the CDR3 is TGTGCCAGCAGTGCCCTAGGACGGACTGAAGCTTTCTTT. Its protein product is CASSALGRTEAFF.

This clonotype was picked up many times. The V call is TRBV2, the J call TRBJ1-6, with 9 bases fitting TRBD1. V lost 3 bases, J lost 7 bases, and 4 bases stayed unmatched. Per germline, CDR1 SNHLY and CDR2 FYNNEI. This CDR3 is built from 15 residues. The CDR3 DNA follows: TGTGCCAGCAGTGACGGGACAGGGCAAAATTCACCCCTCCACTTT. Its translation is CASSDGTGQNSPLHF. Looking up the rest from reference TRBV2 and TRBJ1-6 gives the full variable domain: EPEVTQTPSHQVTQMGQEVILRCVPISNHLYFYWYRQILGQKVEFLVSFYNNEISEKSEIFDDQFSVERPDGSNFTLKIRSTKLEDSAMYFCASSDGTGQNSPLHFGNGTRLTVT.

This clonotype appeared many times. The J gene is TRBJ2-2, the V gene TRBV20-1; TRBD1 matches 9 bases. CDR1 and CDR2 (germline): DFQATT, SNEGSKA (reference sequence). The CDR3 is made up of 14 amino acids. The V and J ends lost 5 bases and 7 bases, in that order; junction bases with no gene match: 8. CDR3 region: CSAPRQGDDGELFF. CDR3 bases: TGCAGTGCTCCTCGACAGGGGGATGACGGGGAGCTGTTTTTT.

The V call is TRBV28, the J call TRBJ1-1; TRBD1 aligns across 8 bases. V lost 5 bases to trimming and J lost 11 bases; unmatched junction nucleotides: 7. This CDR3 contains 12 residues. Looked up from germline, CDR1 is MDHEN and CDR2 is SYDVKM. The CDR3 region is CASSPPGQVAFF. CDR3 in DNA: TGTGCCAGCAGTCCCCCGGGACAGGTGGCTTTCTTT.